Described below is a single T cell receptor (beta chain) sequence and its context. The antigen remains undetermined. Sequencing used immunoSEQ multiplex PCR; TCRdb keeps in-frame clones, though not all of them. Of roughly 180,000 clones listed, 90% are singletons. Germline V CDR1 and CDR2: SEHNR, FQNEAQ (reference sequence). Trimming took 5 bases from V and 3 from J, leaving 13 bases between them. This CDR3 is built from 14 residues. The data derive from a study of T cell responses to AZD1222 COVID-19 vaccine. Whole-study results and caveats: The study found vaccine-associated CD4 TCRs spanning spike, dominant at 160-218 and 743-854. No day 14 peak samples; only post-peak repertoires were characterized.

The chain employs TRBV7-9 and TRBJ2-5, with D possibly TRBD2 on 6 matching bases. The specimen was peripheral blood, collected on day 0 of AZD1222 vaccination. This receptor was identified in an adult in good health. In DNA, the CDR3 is TGTGCCAGCAGCCTGGGGAGGTACGAAGAGACCCAGTACTTC. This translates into CASSLGRYEETQYF.